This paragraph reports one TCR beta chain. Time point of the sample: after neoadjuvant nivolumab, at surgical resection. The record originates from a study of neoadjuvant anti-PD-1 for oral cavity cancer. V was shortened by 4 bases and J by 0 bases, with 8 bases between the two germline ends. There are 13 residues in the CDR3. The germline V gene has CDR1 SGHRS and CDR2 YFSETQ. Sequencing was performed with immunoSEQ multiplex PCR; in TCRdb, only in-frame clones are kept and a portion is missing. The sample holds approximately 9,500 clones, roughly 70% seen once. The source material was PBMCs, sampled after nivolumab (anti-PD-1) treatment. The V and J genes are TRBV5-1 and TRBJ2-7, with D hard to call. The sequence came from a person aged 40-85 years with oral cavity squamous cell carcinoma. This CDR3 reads CASSLRSSYEQYF. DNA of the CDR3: TGCGCCAGCAGCCTTCGGAGCTCCTACGAGCAGTACTTC.